The source of this T cell receptor beta chain is a study of blood T cells in healthy people across ages. Study at large: About one barcoded TCR beta cDNA was captured per two T cells. Study-wide results and caveats: Roughly linear declines in TCR beta diversity per million T cells occurred with age. Higher diversity, along with more naive CD4+ cells, distinguished long-lived donors from aged donors.

As for this clonotype: Its cognate antigen is unknown.

The use of a sample-barcoded 5' primer and a J-beta primer mix characterized a second PCR of about 6 to 11 cycles. One entry per CDR3 protein, called by TCRdb with MiXCR from the 5' RACE reads. This table holds roughly 640,000 distinct CDR3 sequences, roughly 30% found once. The CDR3 consists of 17 residues. CDR1 and CDR2 (germline): SEHNR, FQNEAQ (reference sequence). Trimming removed 2 bases from V and 7 bases from J; junction bases left unmatched: 9. The genes are TRBV7-9 and TRBJ2-1; 12 bases align to TRBD2. The receptor was derived from an elderly woman in good health. The sequencing sample was made of blood. CDR3: CASSLPPTSGRRNEQFF. The CDR3 nucleotides read TGTGCCAGCAGCTTACCGCCGACTAGCGGGAGACGTAATGAGCAGTTCTTC.